This is a list of T cell receptor beta chains from one sample in a study of T-cell reconstitution after alpha-beta-depleted transplantation in children. In TCRdb, the PCR reads were re-called with MiXCR into one record per CDR3 protein. The sample yields 450,000 to 600,000 distinct CDR3 sequences, about 18% seen once. Sequences were derived from PBMCs from the stem cell graft donor, sampled from the stem cell graft. These receptors originate from a human donor who donated a stem cell graft to a child with acute lymphoblastic leukemia. CDR3s leave out the opening cysteine and the closing phenylalanine or tryptophan.

TRBV12-3/TRBV12-4 15 ASSLLLDRGSYNEQF
TRBV7-9 14 ASSPPVGESEETQY
TRBV5-1 17 ASSLHALKSTGLYNEQF
TRBV10-3 11 AISTTENTEAF
TRBV29-1 13 SVDLGTGDYNEQF
TRBV5-1 14 ASSLAYSQGQEKLF
TRBV20-1 10 SALDANQPQH
TRBV15 13 ATSRDRAYTDTQY
TRBV5-1 13 ASSFPGSTQETQY
TRBV27 11 ASSSNSGHEQF
TRBV5-1 18 ASSLWTSGRAGTSYNEQF